The clone carrying this TCR beta chain was counted ten times or more. This sample's RNA came from whole unsorted tissue. More than 3 cm separated this lung sample from the edge of the tumor. This sample was taken from a study of tumor and adjacent non-tumor tissue in lung cancer. This CDR3 contains 14 residues. Germline V gives CDR1 SQVTM, CDR2 ANQGSEA. V gave up 5 bases and J gave up 5 bases, with 15 bases separating them. A modified ARM-PCR protocol with three rounds of nested PCR amplified TCRbeta. Via MiXCR, TCRdb re-called the multiplex PCR reads, giving one row per CDR3 protein. Of around 50,000 distinct CDR3 sequences listed, roughly 67% are singletons.

The sequence came from a woman between 65 and 79 years old with non-small cell lung cancer. The chain couples TRBV29-1 to TRBJ2-2, with D unclear. The specimen sequenced was distant non-tumor lung tissue. CDR3 sequence reads: CSVRTSVGTGELFF. For the CDR3, the DNA is TGCAGCGTTAGGACCTCGGTGGGAACCGGGGAGCTGTTTTTT.